The clone carrying this TCR beta chain appeared a single time. The sample comes from a study of blood T cell repertoires in COVID-19. About the research overall: The analysed material was cDNA or gDNA that came from T cells, B-cell-depleted T cells, or PBMCs.

Participants came from fewer than 25 US areas, aged about 18 to 90 years. Cohort 3 donors were reported recovered after two negative PCRs, clearance, or symptom resolution. In the study's own analysis: Counts of nucleated cells, estimated from reference gene primer amplification, were obtained. Measured with immunoSEQ multiplex PCR; TCRdb has only the in-frame clones, and not every one. V and J calls plus clone size are reproduced from that table; the DNA served to infer D and trimming. The repertoire holds hundreds of thousands of clones, with under 95% as singletons. This CDR3 comprises 11 residues. The V end lost 8 bases, the J end lost 4 bases, and 8 bases lay between the germline ends. Germline V gives CDR1 LNHDA, CDR2 SQIVND (reference sequence).

This chain connects TRBV19 to TRBJ1-1; unclear D gene. The TCR sequence derives from a man aged 55 to 70 who had recovered from COVID-19. Sequencing used PBMCs or T cells enriched from blood (not recorded which). DNA for the CDR3: TGTGCCAGTGGAGGGTTCACTGAAGCTTTCTTT. Amino acid sequence: CASGGFTEAFF.